The sequence of this T cell receptor (beta chain) was determined in a study of T cell repertoires in cytomegalovirus infection. Study in general: It was recently identified HLA-C-restricted and well-studied HLA-B-restricted CMV epitopes that the study used. Based on public TCR beta signatures, there were indications of CMV infection and of a matching HLA type.

Worth noting for this clonotype: Its antigen is currently unknown.

Whole-study findings and limits: Clonotypes of TCR beta that were HLA-C-restricted and CMV-specific dominated the ex vivo response.

The CDR3 loop spans 16 amino acids. V was pared by 5 bases and J by 3 bases, with 11 bases of the junction left unmatched. Germline values: CDR1 MNHEY, CDR2 SMNVEV (reference sequence). TCRdb recomputed calls from the reads with MiXCR, one row per CDR3 protein. The sample lists about 830,000 distinct CDR3 sequences, approximately 29% occurring once. This sequence joins TRBV27 and TRBJ2-5, with 8 positions matching TRBD1. This TCR came from a human donor in good health (CMV status not recorded). Some clones in this sample may be carry-over from other donors' samples. This specimen was cultured CD8+ T cells from PBMCs, taken from culture after CMV antigen stimulation. The CDR3 coding sequence is TGTGCCAGCAGTCTCACCGCCAGGACAGGGAAAGAGACCCAGTACTTC. Residues: CASSLTARTGKETQYF.